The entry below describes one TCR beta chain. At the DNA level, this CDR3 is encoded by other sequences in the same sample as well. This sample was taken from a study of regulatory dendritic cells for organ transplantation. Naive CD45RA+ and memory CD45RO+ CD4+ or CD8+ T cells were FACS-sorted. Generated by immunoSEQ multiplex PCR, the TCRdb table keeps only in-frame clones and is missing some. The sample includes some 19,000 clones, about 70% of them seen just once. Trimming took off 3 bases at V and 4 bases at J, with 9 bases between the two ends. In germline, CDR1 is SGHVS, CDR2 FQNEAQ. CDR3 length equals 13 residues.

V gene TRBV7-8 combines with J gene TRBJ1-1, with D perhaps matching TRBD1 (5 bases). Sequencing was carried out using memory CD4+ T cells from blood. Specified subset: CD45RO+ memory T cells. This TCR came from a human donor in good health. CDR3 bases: TGTGCCAGCAGCTTGGGCAGGGCCACTGAAGCTTTCTTT. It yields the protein CASSLGRATEAFF.